This TCR beta chain was sequenced during a study of T cells in Graves' hyperthyroidism and ophthalmopathy. Findings and limits, study-wide: Before onset, by a median of about six months, the model predicted ophthalmopathy. A model of 13 V-J pairs discriminated ophthalmopathy from stable hyperthyroidism.

The source material, RNA transcripts, was used to amplify TCR beta CDR3 regions. The TCR CDR3 first-round RT-PCR relied on the HTBI primer set. TCRdb reprocessed the multiplex PCR reads with MiXCR, giving one entry per CDR3 protein. The sample carries more than 20,000 distinct CDR3 sequences, around 54% recorded once. Ten or more counts support this clonotype. Its antigen is not identified. Germline V gene sequence: CDR1 SGHNT, CDR2 YYREEE (reference sequence). CDR3 length: 13 amino acids. Trimming stripped 5 bases from V and 5 bases from J, with 13 bases between. Clinical symptoms, serum thyroxine and TRAb, thyroid ultrasound and orbital computed tomography were used for the diagnoses.

V is TRBV5-4 and J is TRBJ2-5; D may be TRBD1 or TRBD2 (6 bases each). Sequenced material: blood. This sequence originates from a woman in her thirties or forties with Graves' hyperthyroidism that later progressed to Graves' ophthalmopathy. The CDR3 sequence: CASRSTGRETQYF. CDR3 nucleotide sequence: TGTGCCAGCAGATCAACAGGGAGGGAGACCCAGTACTTC.